This entry lists 3 T cell receptor beta chains sequenced from one sample in a study of blood T cell repertoires in COVID-19. Measured with immunoSEQ multiplex PCR; TCRdb has only the in-frame clones, and not every one. This sample carries about 120,000 clones, about 85% of them seen once, and the ten largest clones take about 6.9%. The sequenced sample was peripheral blood. Receptor source: an elderly man with active or convalescent COVID-19.

The rearrangement uses TRBV10-3 and TRBJ2-3; TRBD2 might be the D (6 bases). This CDR3 contains 14 residues. Trimming left V 3 bases short and J 2 bases short, with 9 bases between. Germline assignment: CDR1 ENHRY and CDR2 SYGVKD. In DNA, the CDR3 is TGTGCCATCAGTGAAATAGCGGACACAGATACGCAGTATTTT. It is translated as CAISEIADTDTQYF.

The chain couples TRBV3-1 (or the pseudogene TRBV3-2) to TRBJ2-5; a weak D match, TRBD2 (5 bases). V was shortened by 3 bases and J by 4 bases, with 15 bases between the two germline ends. CDR3 length: 15 residues. Germline V gene sequence: CDR1 LGHDT, CDR2 YNNKEL (reference sequence). CDR3 residues: CASSQAPRGGETQYF. CDR3 DNA: TGTGCCAGCAGCCAGGCCCCCCGGGGTGGAGAGACCCAGTACTTC.

This clone has just one count. The rearrangement joins TRBV4-2 to TRBJ2-6; TRBD2 matches 14 bases. V shed 0 bases, J shed 2 bases, and the junction held 6 bases outside the gene matches. CDR1 and CDR2 from the germline V gene are LGHNA and YNFKEQ. The length of the CDR3 is 20 residues. The CDR3 spells CASSQDPETSGRAGANVLTF. The CDR3 coding sequence is TGTGCCAGCAGCCAAGATCCCGAGACTAGCGGGAGGGCTGGGGCCAACGTCCTGACTTTC.